This is a list of T cell receptor beta chains from one sample in a study of blood T cell repertoires in COVID-19. Method: immunoSEQ multiplex PCR; TCRdb's copy keeps in-frame clones and lacks some. The sample yields roughly 240,000 clones, around 86% seen once. Sequencing was carried out using peripheral blood. The receptors here all came from an elderly woman with COVID-19, enrolled during active disease. CDR3s include the opening cysteine and the closing phenylalanine or tryptophan. A D gene is named only where the DNA matches it firmly. Where a row states a size, it is once, few, many or the class of an expanded clone; other rows omit it.

D gene: TRBD1; J gene: TRBJ2-1; CDR3 length: 16; clone size: .; V gene: TRBV7-2; CDR3 protein: CASRSGGTGQYNEQFF; CDR3 DNA: TGTGCCAGCAGGTCAGGGGGGACAGGACAGTACAATGAGCAGTTCTTC
D gene: TRBD1; J gene: TRBJ2-1; CDR3 length: 14; clone size: .; V gene: TRBV5-1; CDR3 protein: CASSLQGAIDEQFF; CDR3 DNA: TGCGCCAGCAGCTTACAGGGGGCGATCGATGAGCAGTTCTTC
D gene: TRBD1; J gene: TRBJ1-2; CDR3 length: 13; clone size: few; V gene: TRBV7-6; CDR3 protein: CASSLQGDYGYTF; CDR3 DNA: TGTGCCAGCAGCCTTCAGGGGGACTATGGCTACACCTTC
D gene: .; J gene: TRBJ1-2; CDR3 length: 14; clone size: few; V gene: TRBV5-5; CDR3 protein: CASSSFRGNYGYTF; CDR3 DNA: TGTGCCAGCAGCTCGTTCAGGGGAAACTATGGCTACACCTTC
D gene: TRBD1; J gene: TRBJ2-3; CDR3 length: 18; clone size: .; V gene: TRBV3-1/TRBV3-2; CDR3 protein: CASSMDRGSGTSTDTQYF; CDR3 DNA: TGTGCCAGCAGCATGGACAGGGGCTCGGGTACTAGCACAGATACGCAGTATTTT
D gene: TRBD2; J gene: TRBJ2-3; CDR3 length: 14; clone size: .; V gene: TRBV3-1/TRBV3-2; CDR3 protein: CASSPSSGGDTQYF; CDR3 DNA: TGTGCCAGCAGCCCATCTAGCGGGGGAGATACGCAGTATTTT
D gene: TRBD2; J gene: TRBJ2-3; CDR3 length: 13; clone size: .; V gene: TRBV30; CDR3 protein: CAWSPGLADTQYF; CDR3 DNA: TGTGCCTGGAGCCCAGGACTAGCGGATACGCAGTATTTT
D gene: .; J gene: TRBJ2-2; CDR3 length: 14; clone size: .; V gene: TRBV7-2; CDR3 protein: CASSSDRGTGELFF; CDR3 DNA: TGTGCCAGCAGCTCCGACCGAGGGACCGGGGAGCTGTTTTTT
D gene: TRBD1; J gene: TRBJ2-3; CDR3 length: 15; clone size: .; V gene: TRBV19; CDR3 protein: CASSIDNRGADTQYF; CDR3 DNA: TGTGCCAGTAGTATAGATAACAGGGGGGCCGATACGCAGTATTTT
D gene: .; J gene: TRBJ2-3; CDR3 length: 14; clone size: .; V gene: TRBV5-5; CDR3 protein: CASSLDFFTDTQYF; CDR3 DNA: TGTGCCAGCAGCTTGGATTTCTTCACAGATACGCAGTATTTT
D gene: .; J gene: TRBJ1-5; CDR3 length: 14; clone size: .; V gene: TRBV5-6; CDR3 protein: CASSLGGPNQPQHF; CDR3 DNA: TGTGCCAGCAGCTTGGGAGGTCCCAATCAGCCCCAGCATTTT
D gene: .; J gene: TRBJ1-5; CDR3 length: 15; clone size: .; V gene: TRBV19; CDR3 protein: CASSISVNSNQPQHF; CDR3 DNA: TGTGCCAGTAGTATATCGGTTAATAGCAATCAGCCCCAGCATTTT
D gene: .; J gene: TRBJ2-7; CDR3 length: 16; clone size: few; V gene: TRBV28; CDR3 protein: CASIPRSGAGAYEQYF; CDR3 DNA: TGTGCCAGCATCCCTCGATCAGGGGCAGGGGCCTACGAGCAGTACTTC
D gene: .; J gene: TRBJ2-3; CDR3 length: 14; clone size: .; V gene: TRBV3-1/TRBV3-2; CDR3 protein: CASSHAGHTDTQYF; CDR3 DNA: TGTGCCAGCAGCCACGCGGGGCACACAGATACGCAGTATTTT
D gene: .; J gene: TRBJ1-2; CDR3 length: 13; clone size: .; V gene: TRBV12-3/TRBV12-4; CDR3 protein: CASSFGRDYGYTF; CDR3 DNA: TGTGCCAGCAGTTTCGGCAGGGACTATGGCTACACCTTC
D gene: TRBD1; J gene: TRBJ1-4; CDR3 length: 14; clone size: .; V gene: TRBV5-4; CDR3 protein: CASSPGQGREKLFF; CDR3 DNA: TGTGCCAGCAGCCCGGGACAGGGACGGGAAAAACTGTTTTTT
D gene: .; J gene: TRBJ1-2; CDR3 length: 13; clone size: .; V gene: TRBV19; CDR3 protein: CASATGLGYGYTF; CDR3 DNA: TGTGCCAGTGCCACAGGGCTCGGCTATGGCTACACCTTC
D gene: TRBD2; J gene: TRBJ2-1; CDR3 length: 16; clone size: .; V gene: TRBV5-1; CDR3 protein: CASSSGLAGGRNEQFF; CDR3 DNA: TGCGCCAGCAGCTCCGGACTAGCGGGGGGGAGGAATGAGCAGTTCTTC
D gene: TRBD1; J gene: TRBJ1-1; CDR3 length: 14; clone size: .; V gene: TRBV6-5; CDR3 protein: CASSSGGLNTEAFF; CDR3 DNA: TGTGCCAGCAGTTCAGGGGGTCTGAACACTGAAGCTTTCTTT
D gene: .; J gene: TRBJ1-3; CDR3 length: 15; clone size: .; V gene: TRBV5-1; CDR3 protein: CASSLNAGLGNTIYF; CDR3 DNA: TGCGCCAGCAGCTTGAATGCGGGTCTAGGAAACACCATATATTTT
D gene: TRBD2; J gene: TRBJ2-1; CDR3 length: 16; clone size: .; V gene: TRBV7-2; CDR3 protein: CASSPLRTSADNEQFF; CDR3 DNA: TGTGCCAGCAGCCCTCTTCGGACTAGCGCGGACAATGAGCAGTTCTTC
D gene: TRBD2; J gene: TRBJ2-3; CDR3 length: 12; clone size: .; V gene: TRBV11-3; CDR3 protein: CASSGHSGGLYF; CDR3 DNA: TGTGCCAGCAGCGGCCATAGCGGGGGGTTGTATTTT
D gene: .; J gene: TRBJ1-5; CDR3 length: 14; clone size: .; V gene: TRBV9; CDR3 protein: CASSSGDFAQPQHF; CDR3 DNA: TGTGCCAGCAGCTCAGGGGATTTCGCTCAGCCCCAGCATTTT
D gene: .; J gene: TRBJ2-5; CDR3 length: 14; clone size: .; V gene: TRBV19; CDR3 protein: CASTGGALGETQYF; CDR3 DNA: TGTGCCAGTACCGGAGGGGCACTGGGAGAGACCCAGTACTTC
D gene: .; J gene: TRBJ2-5; CDR3 length: 13; clone size: .; V gene: TRBV25-1; CDR3 protein: CASSSTGRETQYF; CDR3 DNA: TGTGCCAGCAGTTCGACAGGGAGGGAGACCCAGTACTTC
D gene: .; J gene: TRBJ1-3; CDR3 length: 15; clone size: .; V gene: TRBV5-1; CDR3 protein: CASSQSGASGNTIYF; CDR3 DNA: TGCGCCAGCAGCCAGAGTGGAGCTTCTGGAAACACCATATATTTT
D gene: .; J gene: TRBJ1-2; CDR3 length: 13; clone size: once; V gene: TRBV7-2; CDR3 protein: CASSLRQYYGYTF; CDR3 DNA: TGTGCCAGCAGCCTAAGACAGTACTATGGCTACACCTTC
D gene: .; J gene: TRBJ2-2; CDR3 length: 15; clone size: .; V gene: TRBV28; CDR3 protein: CASIVGGTDTGELFF; CDR3 DNA: TGTGCCAGCATCGTCGGCGGGACAGACACCGGGGAGCTGTTTTTT
D gene: .; J gene: TRBJ1-2; CDR3 length: 10; clone size: once; V gene: TRBV20-1; CDR3 protein: CSASPFSYTF; CDR3 DNA: TGCAGTGCTAGTCCGTTTAGCTACACCTTC
D gene: TRBD1; J gene: TRBJ1-5; CDR3 length: 15; clone size: .; V gene: TRBV18; CDR3 protein: CASSPNRGGVQPQHF; CDR3 DNA: TGTGCCAGCTCACCAAATCGAGGGGGCGTTCAGCCCCAGCATTTT
D gene: TRBD1; J gene: TRBJ2-5; CDR3 length: 14; clone size: .; V gene: TRBV4-2; CDR3 protein: CASSPIDRVETQYF; CDR3 DNA: TGTGCCAGCAGCCCGATTGACAGGGTGGAGACCCAGTACTTC
D gene: .; J gene: TRBJ2-5; CDR3 length: 13; clone size: .; V gene: TRBV5-6; CDR3 protein: CASSLDRRETQYF; CDR3 DNA: TGTGCCAGCAGCTTGGACAGACGAGAGACCCAGTACTTC
D gene: TRBD2; J gene: TRBJ2-5; CDR3 length: 13; clone size: .; V gene: TRBV20-1; CDR3 protein: CSASFAGGKTQYF; CDR3 DNA: TGCAGTGCTAGTTTCGCGGGGGGGAAGACCCAGTACTTC
D gene: .; J gene: TRBJ1-5; CDR3 length: 15; clone size: .; V gene: TRBV6-2/TRBV6-3; CDR3 protein: CASSYNGESNQPQHF; CDR3 DNA: TGTGCCAGCAGTTACAACGGGGAAAGCAATCAGCCCCAGCATTTT
D gene: .; J gene: TRBJ2-5; CDR3 length: 17; clone size: .; V gene: TRBV19; CDR3 protein: CASSIRASGWGEETQYF; CDR3 DNA: TGTGCCAGTAGTATAAGGGCTTCGGGTTGGGGGGAGGAGACCCAGTACTTC
D gene: TRBD2; J gene: TRBJ2-5; CDR3 length: 17; clone size: .; V gene: TRBV5-4; CDR3 protein: CASSLAGRGANQETQYF; CDR3 DNA: TGTGCCAGCAGCTTGGCGGGGCGGGGGGCGAATCAAGAGACCCAGTACTTC
D gene: TRBD1; J gene: TRBJ1-1; CDR3 length: 15; clone size: .; V gene: TRBV7-2; CDR3 protein: CASSLAAGTEKQAFF; CDR3 DNA: TGTGCCAGCAGCTTAGCGGCCGGGACAGAAAAACAAGCTTTCTTT
D gene: .; J gene: TRBJ2-1; CDR3 length: 15; clone size: once; V gene: TRBV10-2; CDR3 protein: CASSLGLASYNEQFF; CDR3 DNA: TGCGCCAGCAGCCTGGGACTGGCCTCCTACAATGAGCAGTTCTTC
D gene: TRBD1; J gene: TRBJ1-1; CDR3 length: 15; clone size: .; V gene: TRBV7-9; CDR3 protein: CATYRGGRVNTEAFF; CDR3 DNA: TGTGCCACATACAGGGGAGGCAGAGTGAACACTGAAGCTTTCTTT